Listed here are 16 T cell receptor beta chains from one sample, sequenced in a study of blood T cell repertoires in COVID-19. Method: immunoSEQ multiplex PCR; TCRdb's copy keeps in-frame clones and lacks some. Of some 390,000 clones in the sample, around 92% were seen once. Sequenced: PBMCs or T cells enriched from blood (not recorded which). The receptors come from a woman aged 30 to 39 who had recovered from COVID-19.

In its sample, this clone was seen once. The chain joins TRBV7-2 to TRBJ1-1; TRBD1 agrees at 7 bases. The CDR3 extends over 15 amino acids. Trimming removed 2 bases from V and 11 bases from J; junction bases left unmatched: 14. Germline CDR1 is SGHTA and CDR2 is FQGNSA. The CDR3 DNA is TGTGCCAGCAGCTTACTTTCGACTTACGACAGGGAGGCTTTCTTT. Translated: CASSLLSTYDREAFF.

This sequence joins TRBV28 and TRBJ1-5; D remains ambiguous. CDR1 and CDR2 (germline): MDHEN, SYDVKM. This CDR3 has 14 amino acids. V was clipped by 4 bases and J by 3 bases, with 10 bases between them. CDR3 DNA sequence: TGTGCCAGCAGTTCACAGTTTTCCAATCAGCCCCAGCATTTT. It specifies CASSSQFSNQPQHF.

The chain links TRBV5-1 to TRBJ2-5; TRBD2 might be the D (6 bases). V was trimmed by 1 base and J by 5 bases, leaving 12 bases between them. This CDR3 contains 14 residues. CDR1 SGHRS and CDR2 YFSETQ come from the germline V gene. DNA of the CDR3: TGCGCCAGCAGCTTGTCGGGAGTGCGGGAGACCCAGTACTTC. Amino acids: CASSLSGVRETQYF. Using reference TRBV5-1 and TRBJ2-5 for the parts outside the CDR3, the full variable domain is KAGVTQTPRYLIKTRGQQVTLSCSPISGHRSVSWYQQTPGQGLQFLFEYFSETQRNKGNFPGRFSGRQFSNSRSEMNVSTLELGDSALYLCASSLSGVRETQYFGPGTRLLVL.

CDR3 sequence (DNA): TGTGCCAGCAGTCGGGGGGCCAACGTCCTGACTTTC. This gives the protein CASSRGANVLTF. This chain uses TRBV12-3 or TRBV12-4 with TRBJ2-6; D unresolved. The CDR3 totals 12 residues. V shed 5 bases and J shed 4 bases, with 3 bases lying between them.

This chain uses TRBV9 with TRBJ2-6; the D is unclear. The CDR3 loop spans 14 amino acids. Trimming stripped 0 bases from V and 3 bases from J, with 4 bases between. Germline V gene lookup returns CDR1 SGDLS and CDR2 YYNGEE. CDR3 in amino acids: CASSVAVGANVLTF. The CDR3 coding sequence is TGTGCCAGCAGCGTAGCGGTTGGGGCCAACGTCCTGACTTTC.

The CDR3 bases are TGTGCCAGCAGCCGACAGGGGACGAACACTGAAGCTTTCTTT. This gives the protein CASSRQGTNTEAFF. This chain links TRBV14 with TRBJ1-1; 8 bases map to TRBD1. Per germline, CDR1 SGHDN and CDR2 FVKESK. The CDR3 runs to 14 residues. V shed 4 bases, J shed 1 base, and the junction held 2 bases outside the gene matches.

This clone was found once. Other DNA sequences in the same sample also yield this CDR3. The V gene is TRBV12-3 or TRBV12-4, the J gene TRBJ2-1, with no clear D. The CDR3 runs to 12 residues. The V and J ends lost 6 bases and 0 bases respectively, with 3 bases between them. The CDR3 bases are TGTGCCAGCAGCCTCTCCTACAATGAGCAGTTCTTC. Protein sequence: CASSLSYNEQFF.

V is TRBV14 and J is TRBJ1-2; 9 bases align to TRBD1. The CDR3 length is 14 residues. Unmatched junction bases numbered 6, after V lost 5 bases and J lost 5 bases. Germline lookup yields CDR1 SGHDN and CDR2 FVKESK. CDR3 protein: CASSLGQGWYGYTF. The CDR3 DNA reads as TGTGCCAGCAGCTTGGGACAGGGATGGTATGGCTACACCTTC.

This chain links TRBV24-1 with TRBJ1-1, with D tentatively TRBD1 (6 bases). Germline V CDR1 and CDR2: KGHDR, SFDVKD. Trimming took 6 bases from V and 0 from J, leaving 10 bases between them. The CDR3 totals 14 residues. CDR3 sequence reads: CATSRRQVNTEAFF. CDR3 nucleotides: TGTGCCACCAGTAGACGACAGGTGAACACTGAAGCTTTCTTT.

This clone was counted once. This chain uses TRBV5-4 with TRBJ1-6; tentative D call: TRBD1 (6 bases). Germline CDR1 is SGHNT and CDR2 is YYREEE (reference sequence). CDR3 size: 13 residues. The V end lost 5 bases, the J end lost 5 bases, and 8 bases lay between the germline ends. The CDR3 spells CASRQGDNSPLHF. The CDR3 bases are TGTGCCAGCAGACAGGGAGATAATTCACCCCTCCACTTT.

J is TRBJ2-1 and V is TRBV19; D remains ambiguous. This CDR3 region has 12 residues. The V gene's germline CDR1 is LNHDA and CDR2 SQIVND (reference sequence). V dropped 5 bases and J dropped 10 bases, with 12 bases sitting between them. CDR3 coding DNA: TGTGCCAGTAGTCCTCACGCGAACGAGCAGTTCTTC. This codes for CASSPHANEQFF.

The rearrangement uses TRBV4-1 and TRBJ1-4; D unclear. Germline CDR1 is MGHRA and CDR2 is YSYEKL. This CDR3 is built from 11 residues. V gave up 0 bases and J gave up 12 bases, with 5 bases separating them. CDR3 coding DNA: TGCGCCAGCAGCCAAGACTCCGAACTGTTTTTT. Amino acid sequence: CASSQDSELFF.

V gene TRBV28 combines with J gene TRBJ2-1; 9 bases agree with TRBD2. The CDR3 totals 17 residues. Trimming took 1 base from V and 8 from J; bases not matched to a gene: 12. Germline values: CDR1 MDHEN, CDR2 SYDVKM. The CDR3 DNA reads as TGTGCCAGCAGTTTATCCACCCTAGCGGGGTCTGTAGATGAGCAGTTCTTC. Protein product: CASSLSTLAGSVDEQFF.

CDR3 loop: CASSLQTGQETQYF. The CDR3 DNA reads TGTGCCAGCAGCCTGCAAACAGGTCAAGAGACCCAGTACTTC. The gene calls are TRBV3-1 (or the pseudogene TRBV3-2) and TRBJ2-5; possible D gene TRBD1, 5 bases. The germline CDR1 and CDR2 sequences are LGHDT and YNNKEL (reference sequence). V was pared by 4 bases and J by 2 bases, with 11 bases between. The CDR3 runs 14 residues.

The V call is TRBV7-9, the J call TRBJ2-7; 8 bases agree with TRBD2. The V segment lost 4 bases and the J segment 2 bases; nucleotides outside the gene matches: 10. The CDR3 is 16 amino acids. Germline values: CDR1 SEHNR, CDR2 FQNEAQ (reference sequence). The CDR3 reads CASSSRLSGMPYEQYF. Written as DNA, the CDR3 is TGTGCCAGCAGCTCCCGACTTAGCGGGATGCCCTACGAGCAGTACTTC.

The chain joins TRBV27 to TRBJ1-5; 7 bases map to TRBD1. This CDR3 is built from 15 residues. The V gene end was trimmed by 3 bases and the J gene end by 5 bases; junction bases not matched to a gene: 7. Germline V lookup: CDR1 MNHEY, CDR2 SMNVEV (reference sequence). The CDR3 is CASSLVGQWDQPQHF. The DNA for the CDR3 is TGTGCCAGCAGTTTGGTGGGACAGTGGGATCAGCCCCAGCATTTT.